This T cell receptor beta chain is drawn from a study of control samples from healthy donors and cancer patients. This CDR3 is built from 14 residues. V lost 0 bases and J lost 8; bases outside the gene matches: 6. Germline V gene sequence: CDR1 SGHAT, CDR2 FQNNGV. The method was immunoSEQ multiplex PCR; TCRdb's version includes in-frame clones alone and lacks a portion of them. The repertoire includes 57,000 or so clones, 85% to 90% of them detected once, and over 5% sits in the top ten. This chain links TRBV11-2 with TRBJ1-2; 7 bases fit TRBD1. The source material was PBMCs. This TCR was recovered from a man aged 55 to 69 with colorectal cancer. The CDR3 nucleotides are TGTGCCAGCAGCTTAGATTTCAGGGGGGGCGGCTACACCTTC. Its protein is CASSLDFRGGGYTF.